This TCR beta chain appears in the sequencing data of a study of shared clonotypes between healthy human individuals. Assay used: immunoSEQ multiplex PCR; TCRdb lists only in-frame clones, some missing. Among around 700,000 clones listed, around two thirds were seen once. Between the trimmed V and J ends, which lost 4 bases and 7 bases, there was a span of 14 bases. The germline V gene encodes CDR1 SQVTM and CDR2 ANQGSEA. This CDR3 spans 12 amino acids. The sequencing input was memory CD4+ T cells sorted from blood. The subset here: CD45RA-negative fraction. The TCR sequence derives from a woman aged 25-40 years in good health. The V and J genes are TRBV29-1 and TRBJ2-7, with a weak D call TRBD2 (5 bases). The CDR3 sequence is CSVAWGSGEQYF. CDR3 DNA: TGCAGCGTTGCCTGGGGTTCGGGAGAGCAGTACTTC.